This is a list of T cell receptor beta chains from one sample in a study of T cells in localized non-small cell lung cancer. Assay used: immunoSEQ multiplex PCR; TCRdb lists only in-frame clones, some missing. Among 25,000 to 30,000 clones, 88% were seen once, and the ten largest hold 13%. The sequencing used peripheral blood, collected before any cancer treatment. The receptors derive from a female donor at least 60 years old with stage III squamous cell lung carcinoma. Each CDR3 is given with its conserved first and last residue. A D gene is named only where the DNA matches it firmly. The size of a clone is reported for some rows only, either as once, few or many, or as a class for expanded clones.

TRBV18	TRBJ2-3	NA	once	TGTGCCAGCTCACCACCCCCTACGTACAGGGAAGATACGCAGTATTTT	CASSPPPTYREDTQYF
TRBV2	TRBJ2-7	NA	NA	TGTGCCAGCAGTCTAAGACACGAGCAGTACTTC	CASSLRHEQYF
TRBV11-3	TRBJ1-5	TRBD1	NA	TGTGCCAGCAGCTTAGTGGTCAGGGGGCGCAATCAGCCCCAGCATTTT	CASSLVVRGRNQPQHF
TRBV10-3	TRBJ2-2	NA	NA	TGTGCCATCACCTCGACGACCGGGGAGCTGTTTTTT	CAITSTTGELFF
TRBV9	TRBJ2-5	NA	NA	TGTGCCAGCAGCCAAGGGGGGGTTTCAGAGACCCAGTACTTC	CASSQGGVSETQYF
TRBV2	TRBJ1-2	NA	once	TGTGCCAGCAGTGACGGGACCTATGGCTACACCTTC	CASSDGTYGYTF
TRBV4-3	TRBJ1-2	TRBD1	NA	TGCGCCAGCAGCCAAGAGAGGACAGGGGGTAATGGCTACACCTTC	CASSQERTGGNGYTF
TRBV28	TRBJ1-2	NA	few	TGTGCAACGAATTGGGGGGCTCGTAACTATGGCTACACCTTC	CATNWGARNYGYTF
TRBV30	TRBJ1-3	NA	NA	TGTGCCCGGAGGGAGCTAGATGGAAACACCATATATTTT	CARRELDGNTIYF
TRBV28	TRBJ2-3	TRBD1	NA	TGTGCCAGCAGCCCGAATCCGGGACAGGGAACAGATACGCAGTATTTT	CASSPNPGQGTDTQYF
TRBV28	TRBJ1-2	NA	NA	TGTGCCAGCAGCTATAGGGGATATGGCTACACCTTC	CASSYRGYGYTF
TRBV28	TRBJ1-1	NA	once	TGTGCCAGCAGGAGGCAGACAATGAACACTGAAGCTTTCTTT	CASRRQTMNTEAFF
TRBV28	TRBJ2-7	TRBD1	once	TGTGCCAGCAGGGGACAGGGCCTGTCCTACGAGCAGTACTTC	CASRGQGLSYEQYF
TRBV4-1	TRBJ2-5	NA	NA	TGCGCCAGCAGCCAAGGGACCGCGGGGCCAGAGACCCAGTACTTC	CASSQGTAGPETQYF
TRBV9	TRBJ1-6	NA	NA	TGTGCCAGCACCCCGGGACCGAGCTCCTATAATTCACCCCTCCACTTT	CASTPGPSSYNSPLHF
TRBV7-9	TRBJ2-7	TRBD2	NA	TGTGCCAGCAGCTTCTCAGGGAGGGTCGACGAGCAGTACTTC	CASSFSGRVDEQYF
TRBV14	TRBJ1-2	NA	NA	TGTGCCAGCAGCCAAGTGACCGGGTCGCACTATGGCTACACCTTC	CASSQVTGSHYGYTF
TRBV5-1	TRBJ2-1	NA	NA	TGCGCCAGTTTTGGGGACAATGAGCAGTTCTTC	CASFGDNEQFF
TRBV5-1	TRBJ1-5	NA	once	TGCGCCAGCAGCGTCCGGAAAACCGGTCAGCCCCAGCATTTT	CASSVRKTGQPQHF
TRBV11-1	TRBJ2-7	NA	NA	TGTGCCAGCAGCTCAACCGGGACTGCACCCAACGAGCAGTACTTC	CASSSTGTAPNEQYF
TRBV5-1	TRBJ1-1	NA	NA	TGCGCCAGCAGCTTATCGGGGCAAACTGAAGCTTTCTTT	CASSLSGQTEAFF
TRBV7-6	TRBJ2-7	NA	NA	TGTGCCAGCAGCCCCGGACCTAACTACGAGCAGTACTTC	CASSPGPNYEQYF
TRBV28	TRBJ1-1	NA	NA	NA	CASSILGGWTEAFF
TRBV15	TRBJ2-3	NA	few	TGTGCCACCAGCAGAACCAGCGCAGATACGCAGTATTTT	CATSRTSADTQYF
TRBV5-1	TRBJ2-2	TRBD2	NA	TGCGCCAGCAGCTTGCTGGCGGGAGCGGGCACCGGGGAGCTGTTTTTT	CASSLLAGAGTGELFF
TRBV19	TRBJ2-1	NA	NA	TGTGCCAGTACTCAGGGTTTGGGTGAGCAGTTCTTC	CASTQGLGEQFF
TRBV9	TRBJ2-4	TRBD2	NA	TGTGCCAGCAGCGCCCCTAGCGGGAGCGGCAAAAACATTCAGTACTTC	CASSAPSGSGKNIQYF
TRBV10-3	TRBJ2-5	TRBD2	NA	TGTGCCAGTTCAAGCGGGGGGCAAGAGACCCAGTACTTC	CASSSGGQETQYF
TRBV1	TRBJ2-7	NA	NA	TGCACCAGCAGCGGTCGACTGTACGAGCAGTACTTC	CTSSGRLYEQYF
TRBV5-4	TRBJ2-4	NA	NA	TGTGCCAGCAGCTTGGAGGCGGGCCCTGGAAACATTCAGTACTTC	CASSLEAGPGNIQYF
TRBV14	TRBJ1-1	NA	NA	TGTGCCAGCAGCCAAGGGGGACGGGACCTGAACACTGAAGCTTTCTTT	CASSQGGRDLNTEAFF
TRBV7-2	TRBJ2-1	NA	NA	TGTGCCAGCAGTCAACAAGGGTTATTGGCATATGGTGAGCAGTTCTTC	CASSQQGLLAYGEQFF
TRBV6-1	TRBJ1-2	NA	NA	TGTGCCAGCAGTGTCGAGACATACTATGGCTACACCTTC	CASSVETYYGYTF
TRBV5-4	TRBJ2-7	NA	NA	TGTGCCAGCAGCCAACCAGGGGTCCGATCCTACGAGCAGTACTTC	CASSQPGVRSYEQYF
TRBV28	TRBJ1-1	NA	NA	TGTGCCAGCAGGGTAGACAGAGTGAACACTGAAGCTTTCTTT	CASRVDRVNTEAFF
TRBV20-1	TRBJ1-4	NA	NA	TGCAGTGCTGGATCCAGGGAAAAACTGTTTTTT	CSAGSREKLFF
TRBV28	TRBJ1-3	NA	few	TGTGCCAGCAGCCCACCGGGGGCTTCCTCTGGAAACACCATATATTTT	CASSPPGASSGNTIYF
TRBV4-1	TRBJ2-6	TRBD1	NA	TGCGCCAGCAGCCAGGTTGACAGGGGGTCCTTCTCTGGGGCCAACGTCCTGACTTTC	CASSQVDRGSFSGANVLTF
TRBV5-1	TRBJ1-3	NA	NA	TGCGCCAGCAGCTTGGGTTCAGGGGCCGGAAACACCATATATTTT	CASSLGSGAGNTIYF
TRBV2	TRBJ2-5	TRBD1	NA	TGTGCTAGCTCAGGTCAGGGGGCGCTGGGGGAGACCCAGTACTTC	CASSGQGALGETQYF
TRBV28	TRBJ1-2	TRBD1	NA	TGTGCCAGCAGTTTCGGACAGGGACACTATGGCTACACCTTC	CASSFGQGHYGYTF
TRBV12-2	TRBJ1-5	NA	NA	TGTGCAAGTCGCTTAGCGCGTGGAAGGGAACGATCCCAAACCGCCTATCAGCCCCAGCATTTT	CASRLARGRERSQTAYQPQHF
TRBV18	TRBJ2-7	NA	NA	TGTGCCAGCTCCACCGATCTTCGGGCCTACGAGCAGTACTTC	CASSTDLRAYEQYF
TRBV30	TRBJ1-2	NA	NA	TGTGCCGTGAGGGGAGATGGCTACACCTTC	CAVRGDGYTF
TRBV20-1	TRBJ1-6	NA	once	TGCAGTGCTATACCCGCACCCCTCCACTTT	CSAIPAPLHF
TRBV5-4	TRBJ2-7	TRBD1	NA	TGTGCCAGCAGCTTGGGACAGGGCGACGAGCAGTACTTC	CASSLGQGDEQYF
TRBV5-8	TRBJ1-2	TRBD1	NA	TGTGCCAGCAGCATACAACCGGGACAGCAGAACTATGGCTACACCTTC	CASSIQPGQQNYGYTF
TRBV4-3	TRBJ2-6	NA	NA	TGCGCCAGCAGCCAAGATCTGGCCATCAGCTCTGGGGCCAACGTCCTGACTTTC	CASSQDLAISSGANVLTF
TRBV10-2	TRBJ2-7	NA	NA	TGCGCCAGCAGTGAAGTACTAGGAGGGAAGGTGGAGCAGTACTTC	CASSEVLGGKVEQYF
TRBV2	TRBJ2-2	TRBD2	NA	TGTGCCAGCAGCCAGACTAGCGGTAACACCGGGGAGCTGTTTTTT	CASSQTSGNTGELFF
TRBV19	TRBJ2-7	NA	NA	TGTGCCAGTAGTATTGGCCGGACAGTAGATTCCTACGAGCAGTACTTC	CASSIGRTVDSYEQYF
TRBV5-1	TRBJ1-1	NA	NA	TGCGCCAGCAGCTTGGATTGGGTGGGCACTGAAGCTTTCTTT	CASSLDWVGTEAFF
TRBV2	TRBJ1-2	NA	NA	TGTGCCAGCAGCCTCTATGGCTACACCTTC	CASSLYGYTF
TRBV2	TRBJ1-4	NA	few	TGTGCCAGCAGTGATCGGGGTACGGGTGAAAAACTGTTTTTT	CASSDRGTGEKLFF